Listed below are T cell receptor beta chains from one sample, sequenced in a study of cytomegalovirus exposure and HLA in healthy donors. The repertoire was sequenced with immunoSEQ multiplex PCR; TCRdb's copy has only in-frame clones and lacks some. The table includes 150,000 to 200,000 clones, more than 65% detected once. The sequencing sample was made of PBMCs. These receptors all come from a man aged 50 or older in good health and CMV-seropositive. The CDR3 runs from the conserved cysteine through the conserved F or W. A D gene is named only where the DNA matches it firmly.

j_call: TRBJ2-3
d_call: TRBD2
v_call: TRBV5-1
cdr3_aa: CASSSSGGAYTQYF
cdr3_nt: TGCGCCAGCAGCTCGAGCGGGGGGGCCTATACGCAGTATTTT

j_call: TRBJ2-7
d_call: TRBD1
v_call: TRBV5-6
cdr3_aa: CASSAPGQGAYEQYF
cdr3_nt: TGTGCCAGCAGCGCGCCGGGACAGGGGGCTTACGAGCAGTACTTC

j_call: TRBJ1-1
d_call: NA
v_call: TRBV14
cdr3_aa: CASSSLRDLGTEAFF
cdr3_nt: TGTGCCAGCAGCTCCCTCCGGGATCTGGGGACTGAAGCTTTCTTT

j_call: TRBJ2-2
d_call: NA
v_call: TRBV7-9
cdr3_aa: CASSGPRGAGRYTGELFF
cdr3_nt: TGTGCCAGCAGCGGCCCGCGAGGAGCGGGCCGATACACCGGGGAGCTGTTTTTT

j_call: TRBJ1-2
d_call: NA
v_call: TRBV6-5
cdr3_aa: CASSYGRESPLYGYTF
cdr3_nt: TGTGCCAGCAGTTACGGCAGGGAAAGTCCCCTCTATGGCTACACCTTC

j_call: TRBJ1-1
d_call: NA
v_call: TRBV10-3
cdr3_aa: CAISEPPGLGTEAFF
cdr3_nt: TGTGCCATCAGTGAGCCCCCAGGGTTAGGCACTGAAGCTTTCTTT

j_call: TRBJ2-7
d_call: TRBD2
v_call: TRBV5-1
cdr3_aa: CASSLELAGGSSYEQYF
cdr3_nt: TGCGCCAGCAGCTTGGAACTAGCGGGGGGCTCCTCCTACGAGCAGTACTTC

j_call: TRBJ1-2
d_call: NA
v_call: TRBV7-2
cdr3_aa: CASSNNGLFPDYGYTF
cdr3_nt: TGTGCCAGCAGCAACAACGGACTCTTCCCCGACTATGGCTACACCTTC

j_call: TRBJ2-5
d_call: TRBD1
v_call: TRBV11-2
cdr3_aa: CASSSGTGKGTQYF
cdr3_nt: TGTGCCAGCAGCTCCGGGACAGGGAAGGGGACCCAGTACTTC

j_call: TRBJ1-1
d_call: TRBD1
v_call: TRBV11-2
cdr3_aa: CASSLWVRQGVETEAFF
cdr3_nt: TGTGCCAGCAGCTTATGGGTAAGGCAGGGGGTAGAAACTGAAGCTTTCTTT

j_call: TRBJ1-2
d_call: TRBD1
v_call: TRBV27
cdr3_aa: CASSQSHTGASGYTF
cdr3_nt: TGTGCCAGCAGTCAATCCCACACAGGGGCGAGTGGCTACACCTTC

j_call: TRBJ2-5
d_call: TRBD2
v_call: TRBV7-9
cdr3_aa: CASSLAGGGTQETQYF
cdr3_nt: TGTGCCAGCAGCCTAGCGGGAGGGGGGACACAAGAGACCCAGTACTTC

j_call: TRBJ1-2
d_call: NA
v_call: TRBV29-1
cdr3_aa: CSVESPVNYGYTF
cdr3_nt: TGCAGCGTTGAAAGTCCGGTGAACTATGGCTACACCTTC

j_call: TRBJ2-2
d_call: NA
v_call: TRBV11-3
cdr3_aa: CASSLVRNTGELFF
cdr3_nt: TGTGCCAGCAGCTTAGTTAGGAACACCGGGGAGCTGTTTTTT

j_call: TRBJ1-1
d_call: NA
v_call: TRBV2
cdr3_aa: CASMDPHTGSNTEAFF
cdr3_nt: TGTGCCAGCATGGACCCCCACACAGGGTCGAACACTGAAGCTTTCTTT

j_call: TRBJ2-1
d_call: TRBD2
v_call: TRBV5-1
cdr3_aa: CASSPWTSPTNEQFF
cdr3_nt: TGCGCCAGCAGCCCCTGGACTAGCCCCACCAATGAGCAGTTCTTC

j_call: TRBJ2-7
d_call: NA
v_call: TRBV2
cdr3_aa: CASSERVGRTYEQYF
cdr3_nt: TGTGCCAGCAGTGAAAGGGTGGGGCGAACCTACGAGCAGTACTTC

j_call: TRBJ2-7
d_call: NA
v_call: TRBV5-4
cdr3_aa: CASSLGQYEQYF
cdr3_nt: TGTGCCAGCAGCTTGGGACAGTACGAGCAGTACTTC

j_call: TRBJ2-1
d_call: TRBD2
v_call: TRBV7-9
cdr3_aa: CASSFDAGGPYSEQFF
cdr3_nt: TGTGCCAGCAGCTTCGACGCGGGGGGGCCTTATAGTGAGCAGTTCTTC

j_call: TRBJ2-2
d_call: TRBD1
v_call: TRBV6-6
cdr3_aa: CASTPGQVNTGELFF
cdr3_nt: TGTGCCAGCACCCCGGGACAGGTGAACACCGGGGAGCTGTTTTTT